Described below is a single T cell receptor (beta chain) sequence and its context. Generated by immunoSEQ multiplex PCR, the TCRdb table keeps only in-frame clones and is missing some. The profile covers 700,000 to 750,000 clones, with approximately 83% appearing a single time and under 0.012% taken by the ten largest. The data are from a study of shared T cell receptors in the human thymus. Per the germline V gene, CDR1 is SGHRS and CDR2 is YFSETQ. V was trimmed by 3 bases and J by 5 bases, leaving 21 bases between them. CDR3 size: 16 residues. This sample was also put to use in a study of human thymus T cells.

The sample taken for sequencing was thymocytes. The origin of this receptor is a girl less than two years old with a congenital heart defect. This rearrangement joins TRBV5-1 to TRBJ2-7; D not resolved. CDR3 amino acids: CASSWSPTRSYDEQYF. CDR3 coding DNA: TGCGCCAGCAGCTGGTCCCCAACGCGGTCTTACGACGAGCAGTACTTC. Complete variable domain (other parts from reference TRBV5-1 and TRBJ2-7): KAGVTQTPRYLIKTRGQQVTLSCSPISGHRSVSWYQQTPGQGLQFLFEYFSETQRNKGNFPGRFSGRQFSNSRSEMNVSTLELGDSALYLCASSWSPTRSYDEQYFGPGTRLTVT.